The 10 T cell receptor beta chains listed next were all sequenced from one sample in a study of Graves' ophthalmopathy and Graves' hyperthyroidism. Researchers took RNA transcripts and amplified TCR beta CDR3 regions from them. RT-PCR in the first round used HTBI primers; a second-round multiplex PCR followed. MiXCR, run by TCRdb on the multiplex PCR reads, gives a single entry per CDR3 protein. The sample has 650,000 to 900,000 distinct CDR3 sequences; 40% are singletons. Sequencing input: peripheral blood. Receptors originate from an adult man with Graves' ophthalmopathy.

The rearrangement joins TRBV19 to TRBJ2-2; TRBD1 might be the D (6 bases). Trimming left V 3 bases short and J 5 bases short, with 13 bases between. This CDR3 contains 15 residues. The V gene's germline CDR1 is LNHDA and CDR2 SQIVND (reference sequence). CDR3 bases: TGTGCCAGTAGTATCGCCAACAGGGCTACCGGGGAGCTGTTTTTT. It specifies CASSIANRATGELFF.

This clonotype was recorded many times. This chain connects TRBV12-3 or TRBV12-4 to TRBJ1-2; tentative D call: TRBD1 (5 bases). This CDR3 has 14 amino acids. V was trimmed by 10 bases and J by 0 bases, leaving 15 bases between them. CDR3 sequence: CATNWRGPNYGYTF. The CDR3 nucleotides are TGTGCCACCAACTGGAGGGGACCTAACTATGGCTACACCTTC.

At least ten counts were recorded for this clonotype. The CDR3 region has the DNA TGTGCCAGCAGCTTGTATACTGGGCAAGAGACCCAGTACTTC. Amino acids: CASSLYTGQETQYF. The gene calls are TRBV5-8 and TRBJ2-5; D gene uncertain. V lost 1 base to trimming and J lost 2 bases, with 9 bases between them. Germline CDR1 SGHTS, CDR2 YDEGEE. The CDR3 has 14 residues.

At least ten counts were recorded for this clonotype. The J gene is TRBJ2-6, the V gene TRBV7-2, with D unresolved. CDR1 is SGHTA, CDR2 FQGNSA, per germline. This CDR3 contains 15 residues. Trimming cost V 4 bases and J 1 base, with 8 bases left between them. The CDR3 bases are TGTGCCAGCAGCTCCGCCAGATCTGGGGCCAACGTCCTGACTTTC. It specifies CASSSARSGANVLTF.

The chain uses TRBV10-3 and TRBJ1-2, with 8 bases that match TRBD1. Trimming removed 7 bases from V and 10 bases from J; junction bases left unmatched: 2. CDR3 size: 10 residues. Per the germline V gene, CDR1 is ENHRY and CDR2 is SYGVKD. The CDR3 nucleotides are TGTGCCATCACGGACAGGGACTACACCTTC. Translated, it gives CAITDRDYTF.

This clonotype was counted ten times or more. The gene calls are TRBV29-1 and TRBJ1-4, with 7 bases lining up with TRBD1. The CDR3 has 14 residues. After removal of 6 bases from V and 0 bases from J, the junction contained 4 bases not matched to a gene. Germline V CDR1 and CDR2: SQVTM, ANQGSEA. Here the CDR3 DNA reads TGCAGCGTGGTGGGGACAGCAACTAATGAAAAACTGTTTTTT. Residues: CSVVGTATNEKLFF.

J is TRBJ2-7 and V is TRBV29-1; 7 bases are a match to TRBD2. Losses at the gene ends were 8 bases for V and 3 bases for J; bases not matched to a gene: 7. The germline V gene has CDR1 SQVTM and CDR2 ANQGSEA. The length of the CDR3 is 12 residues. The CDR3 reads CSSGGGSYEQYF. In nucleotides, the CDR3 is TGCAGCTCGGGTGGCGGGAGCTACGAGCAGTACTTC.

The CDR3 loop reads CASKRIIGGFSNTEAFF. The CDR3 DNA reads as TGTGCCAGTAAGAGGATAATAGGGGGCTTTTCGAACACTGAAGCTTTCTTT. This chain connects TRBV19 to TRBJ1-1, with 7 bases identical to TRBD1. V gave up 7 bases and J gave up 1 base; unmatched junction bases: 15. Germline CDR1 reads LNHDA; CDR2 reads SQIVND (reference sequence). The CDR3 covers 17 residues. Full variable domain (remainder filled in from reference TRBV19 and TRBJ1-1): DGGITQSPKYLFRKEGQNVTLSCEQNLNHDAMYWYRQDPGQGLRLIYYSQIVNDFQKGDIAEGYSVSREKKESFPLTVTSAQKNPTAFYLCASKRIIGGFSNTEAFFGQGTRLTVV.

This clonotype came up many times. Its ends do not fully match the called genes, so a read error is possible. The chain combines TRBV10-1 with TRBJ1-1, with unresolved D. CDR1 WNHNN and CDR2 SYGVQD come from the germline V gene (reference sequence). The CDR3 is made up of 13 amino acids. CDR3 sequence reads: CASSESVNTEAFF. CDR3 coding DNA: TGTGCCAGCAGTGAATCCGTGAACACTGAAGCTTTCTTT.

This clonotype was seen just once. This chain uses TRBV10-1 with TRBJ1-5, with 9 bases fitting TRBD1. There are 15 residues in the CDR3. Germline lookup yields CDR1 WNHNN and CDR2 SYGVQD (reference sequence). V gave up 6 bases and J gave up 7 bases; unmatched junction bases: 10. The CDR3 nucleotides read TGCGCCAGCAGCCACGATCGACAGGGGGGCCAGCCCCAGCATTTT. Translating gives CASSHDRQGGQPQHF.